Listed below are T cell receptor beta chains from one sample, sequenced in a study of blood T cells in healthy people across ages. One entry per CDR3 protein, called by TCRdb with MiXCR from the 5' RACE reads. Of about 1.6 million distinct CDR3 sequences in the sample, 30% to 35% were seen once. Sample: blood. The source is a woman under 40 in good health. CDR3s include the opening cysteine and the closing phenylalanine or tryptophan. A D gene is named only where the DNA matches it firmly. Rows may omit the clone size; those that give it use once, few, many or a size class.

V gene	clone size	D gene	J gene	CDR3 protein	CDR3 DNA
TRBV20-1	-	-	TRBJ2-3	CSALRGRALENTQYF	TGCAGTGCGCTGAGGGGCAGGGCCCTCGAGAATACGCAGTATTTT
TRBV3-1	-	TRBD1	TRBJ2-7	CAGSQGTGLNFEQYF	TGTGCCGGCAGCCAAGGGACAGGGCTAAATTTCGAGCAGTACTTC
TRBV19	-	-	TRBJ2-7	CASSIVAGQFSYEQYF	TGTGCCAGTAGTATAGTCGCGGGACAGTTCTCCTACGAGCAGTACTTC
TRBV28	-	-	TRBJ1-2	CASSLIGGGTASEPPYGYTF	TGTGCCAGCAGTTTGATAGGGGGGGGAACGGCGTCCGAACCTCCCTATGGCTACACCTTC
TRBV12-3/TRBV12-4	once	-	TRBJ1-2	CASSLMIDTGGYTF	TGTGCCAGCAGTTTAATGATTGACACTGGTGGCTACACCTTC
TRBV3-1	-	TRBD2	TRBJ2-1	CASSPRPTSGRNNEQFF	TGTGCCAGCAGCCCCCGACCGACTAGCGGGAGGAACAATGAGCAGTTCTTC
TRBV27	few	TRBD2	TRBJ2-7	CASSAGTRGYEQYF	TGTGCCAGCAGTGCCGGGACTAGGGGCTACGAGCAGTACTTC
TRBV30	-	TRBD1	TRBJ1-1	CASPGTGGSTEAFF	TGTGCCTCACCCGGGACAGGGGGATCGACTGAAGCTTTCTTT
TRBV12-3/TRBV12-4	-	TRBD2	TRBJ2-3	CASSPSSRGRSVDTQYF	TGTGCCAGCAGTCCCTCCTCCCGCGGGAGGAGCGTCGATACGCAGTATTTT
TRBV7-3	-	-	TRBJ2-1	CASRVVGSRKGHFRDEQFF	TGTGCCAGCAGGGTAGTTGGGTCGAGGAAGGGACACTTTCGGGATGAGCAGTTCTTC
TRBV6-6	many	-	TRBJ1-6	CASSSGAGNSPLHF	TGTGCCAGCAGTTCGGGGGCGGGGAATTCACCCCTCCACTTT
TRBV27	-	-	TRBJ1-2	CASSRPPPGAKGSGYTF	TGTGCCAGCAGTCGTCCCCCCCCAGGGGCAAAGGGGTCTGGCTACACCTTC
TRBV7-3	-	-	TRBJ2-6	CASSSGGGGANVPTF	TGTGCCAGCAGCTCAGGGGGGGGAGGGGCCAACGTCCCGACTTTC
TRBV5-1	-	-	TRBJ1-4	CASSLRGSTNEKLFF	TGCGCCAGCAGCTTGCGGGGCAGTACTAATGAAAAACTGTTTTTT
TRBV28	few	TRBD2	TRBJ2-1	CASSLAPSGHEQFF	TGTGCCAGCAGTTTAGCCCCTAGCGGACATGAGCAGTTCTTC
TRBV7-3	many	TRBD1	TRBJ2-3	CASSPLGQSTDTQYF	TGTGCCAGCAGCCCACTGGGACAGAGCACAGATACGCAGTATTTT
TRBV5-1	-	TRBD2	TRBJ2-1	CASSPPGSAGGYNEQFF	TGCGCCAGCAGCCCCCCCGGCTCGGCGGGAGGCTACAATGAGCAGTTCTTC
TRBV29-1	many	-	TRBJ2-1	CSVDSGPGYNEQFF	TGCAGCGTTGACTCGGGACCTGGCTACAATGAGCAGTTCTTC
TRBV12-3/TRBV12-4	-	-	TRBJ2-3	CASSGLRKTDAEYF	TGTGCCAGTAGCGGACTAAGAAAAACAGATGCGGAGTATTTT
TRBV6-5	few	-	TRBJ2-3	CASKQGHTDTQYF	TGTGCCAGCAAACAGGGCCACACAGATACGCAGTATTTT
TRBV5-1	-	-	TRBJ1-2	CASGLDPYGYTF	TGCGCCAGCGGACTCGACCCCTATGGCTACACCTTC
TRBV30	few	-	TRBJ2-1	CAWSVLPVTYNEQFF	TGTGCCTGGAGTGTACTCCCAGTTACCTACAATGAGCAGTTCTTC
TRBV6-1	-	TRBD1	TRBJ1-1	CASRGLTGTGTFESTEAFF	TGTGCCAGCAGGGGACTCACCGGGACAGGGACCTTCGAGAGCACTGAAGCTTTCTTT
TRBV19	-	-	TRBJ2-7	CASRASRGTSYEQYF	TGTGCCAGTAGGGCCAGCAGGGGAACCTCCTACGAGCAGTACTTC
TRBV5-5	-	-	TRBJ2-7	CASSFIVGYEQYF	TGTGCCAGCAGCTTCATTGTCGGGTACGAGCAGTACTTC
TRBV20-1	few	-	TRBJ1-2	CSAREQGISYGYTF	TGCAGTGCTAGAGAACAGGGAATTAGCTATGGCTACACCTTC
TRBV7-9	-	-	TRBJ2-7	CASSGTQSYEQYF	TGTGCCAGCAGCGGGACCCAATCCTACGAGCAGTACTTC
TRBV12-3/TRBV12-4	-	-	TRBJ2-1	CASSLRDPHNEQFF	TGTGCCAGCAGTTTGAGGGACCCACACAATGAGCAGTTCTTC
TRBV9	few	-	TRBJ2-7	CASSVAPWGSYEQYF	TGTGCCAGCAGCGTAGCTCCCTGGGGCTCCTACGAGCAGTACTTC
TRBV29-1	few	-	TRBJ1-1	CSVEGAAGNTEAFF	TGCAGCGTTGAAGGGGCGGCGGGGAACACTGAAGCTTTCTTT
TRBV20-1	few	-	TRBJ1-1	CSASLANTEAFF	TGCAGTGCTAGCCTGGCGAACACTGAAGCTTTCTTT
TRBV20-1	-	-	TRBJ2-1	CSASRLWPSNEQFF	TGCAGTGCATCGAGACTTTGGCCCTCGAATGAGCAGTTCTTC
TRBV7-3	-	-	TRBJ2-3	CASSLTGFADTQYF	TGTGCCAGCAGCTTAACGGGCTTCGCAGATACGCAGTATTTT
TRBV28	once	-	TRBJ2-2	CASRPTPGNTGELFF	TGTGCCAGCAGACCCACCCCAGGGAACACCGGGGAGCTGTTTTTT
TRBV18	-	TRBD1	TRBJ1-1	CASSLGQGLLAFF	TGTGCCAGCTCACTCGGACAGGGCCTGTTGGCTTTCTTT